This T cell receptor (beta chain) appears in the sequencing data of a study of blood T cell repertoires in COVID-19. Those enrolled, adults aged roughly 18 to 100 years, came from 25 or so US areas. As processed by the authors: Reference gene primer amplification yielded estimated nucleated cell counts. The table came from immunoSEQ multiplex PCR; TCRdb's copy has only in-frame clones and leaves some out. V and J calls and clone size are those listed in that table; D and trimming were worked out from the DNA. This sample has approximately 330,000 clones, with nearly 90% found just once. The germline V gene encodes CDR1 SGHRS and CDR2 YFSETQ. CDR3 length: 14 residues. The J segment lost 6 bases and the V segment lost 5 bases, leaving 8 bases of the junction unmatched.

This TCR was recovered from a woman in her 30s who had recovered from COVID-19. The specimen was PBMCs or T cells enriched from blood (not recorded which). The chain carries TRBV5-1 and TRBJ2-1, with TRBD1 matching 7 bases. The CDR3 loop is CASSGDSRRNEQFF. CDR3 sequence (DNA): TGCGCCAGCAGTGGGGACAGCAGACGCAATGAGCAGTTCTTC.